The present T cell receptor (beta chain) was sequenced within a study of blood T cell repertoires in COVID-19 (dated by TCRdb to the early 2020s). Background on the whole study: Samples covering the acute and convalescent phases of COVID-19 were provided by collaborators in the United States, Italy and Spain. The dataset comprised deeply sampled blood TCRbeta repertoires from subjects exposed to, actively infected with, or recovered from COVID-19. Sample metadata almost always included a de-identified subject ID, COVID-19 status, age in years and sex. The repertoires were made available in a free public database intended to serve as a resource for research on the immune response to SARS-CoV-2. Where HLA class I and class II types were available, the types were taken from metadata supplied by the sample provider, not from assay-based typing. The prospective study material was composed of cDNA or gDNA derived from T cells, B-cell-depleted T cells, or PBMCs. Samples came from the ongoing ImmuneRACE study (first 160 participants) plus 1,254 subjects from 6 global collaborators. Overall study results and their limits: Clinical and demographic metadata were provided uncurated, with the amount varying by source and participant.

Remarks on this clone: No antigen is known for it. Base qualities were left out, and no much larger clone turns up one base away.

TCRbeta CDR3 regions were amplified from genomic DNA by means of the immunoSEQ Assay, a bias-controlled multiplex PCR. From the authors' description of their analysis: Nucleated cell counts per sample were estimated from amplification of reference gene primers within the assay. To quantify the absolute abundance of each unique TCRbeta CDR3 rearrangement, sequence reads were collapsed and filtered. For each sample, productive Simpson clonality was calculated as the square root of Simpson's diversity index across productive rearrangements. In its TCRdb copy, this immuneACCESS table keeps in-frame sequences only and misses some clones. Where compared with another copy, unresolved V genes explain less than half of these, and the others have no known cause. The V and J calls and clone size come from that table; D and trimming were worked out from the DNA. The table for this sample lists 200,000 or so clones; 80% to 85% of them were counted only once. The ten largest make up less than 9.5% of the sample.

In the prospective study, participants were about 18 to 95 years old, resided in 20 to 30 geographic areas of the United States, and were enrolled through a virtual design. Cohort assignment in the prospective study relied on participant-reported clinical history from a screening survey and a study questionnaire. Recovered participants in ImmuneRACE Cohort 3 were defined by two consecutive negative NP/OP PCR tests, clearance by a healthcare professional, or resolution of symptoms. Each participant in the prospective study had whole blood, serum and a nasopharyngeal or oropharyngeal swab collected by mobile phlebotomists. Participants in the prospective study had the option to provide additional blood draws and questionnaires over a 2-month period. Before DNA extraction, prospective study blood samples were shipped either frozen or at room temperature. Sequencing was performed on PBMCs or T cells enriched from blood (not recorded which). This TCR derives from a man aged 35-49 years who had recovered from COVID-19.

The bases are TGTGCCTGGAGTGTAAGCGGTTACTATGGCTACACCTTC. The encoded protein is CAWSVSGYYGYTF. The chain was built from TRBV30 and TRBJ1-2; the D gene identity is not certain. The CDR3 sequence holds 13 residues, the cysteine and phenylalanine included. Only the CDR3 DNA stays, 39 bases, in frame from base 1. V is pared back by 0 bases and J by 3 bases, with 8 bases lying between the germline termini. The germline V gene (reference sequence) yields GTSNPN for CDR1 and SVGIG for CDR2.